The 22 T cell receptor beta chains in this list originate from one sample, sequenced in a study of CD8 T cell repertoires and HIV-1 epitope variants (TCRdb year 2020). Receptor libraries were prepared by the immunoSEQ multiplex PCR assay. Sourced from immuneACCESS, this table was stored by TCRdb with only in-frame sequences that have V and J called. A share of the clones is absent; for the studies checked, an unresolved V gene accounts for under half, and the remainder has no known explanation. In this sample the table shows over 5,000 clones, about three fifths of which occur a single time. The top ten hold approximately 40% of the sample. These receptors have no known antigen. Material for sequencing was cultured CD8+ T cells derived from PBMCs. The source of these receptors is a male donor with HIV.

This clone is classed as medium-sized. The rearrangement joins TRBV5-6 to TRBJ2-5; D is unclear. CDR3 length: 14 amino acids. Looked up from germline, CDR1 is SGHDT and CDR2 is YYEEEE. Deletions cut 2 bases from V and 2 bases from J, with 10 bases between. DNA for the CDR3: TGTGCCAGCAGCTTCCTAACACCTCAAGAGACCCAGTACTTC. It is translated as CASSFLTPQETQYF.

The V call is TRBV7-2, the J call TRBJ2-3, with TRBD2 identical over 11 bases. V lost 1 base, J lost 1 base, and 7 bases stayed unmatched. From germline, CDR1 is SGHTA and CDR2 FQGNSA. The CDR3 loop spans 18 amino acids. DNA of the CDR3: TGTGCCAGCAGCTTAGTAGCGGGAGGGCCCTTGGGCACAGATACGCAGTATTTT. It translates to CASSLVAGGPLGTDTQYF.

This clone was seen a few times. J is TRBJ1-6 and V is TRBV7-9; 7 positions agree with TRBD1. Germline CDR1 reads SEHNR; CDR2 reads FQNEAQ (reference sequence). This CDR3 has 15 residues. V shed 2 bases and J 11 bases; nucleotides not matched to a gene: 9. In nucleotides, the CDR3 is TGTGCCAGCAGCTTACACCAGGGGGGGAGAACACCCCTCCACTTT. This sequence encodes CASSLHQGGRTPLHF.

This sequence joins TRBV5-4 and TRBJ1-1; the D is unclear. The germline V gene has CDR1 SGHNT and CDR2 YYREEE (reference sequence). The V and J ends lost 0 bases and 1 base respectively, with 7 bases between them. The CDR3 is made up of 14 amino acids. CDR3 residues: CASSLDSGNTEAFF. The DNA for the CDR3 is TGTGCCAGCAGCTTGGACAGCGGGAACACTGAAGCTTTCTTT.

The rearrangement uses TRBV6-5 and TRBJ1-1; D not certain. The germline V and J ends were trimmed by 8 bases and 4 bases, with 11 bases remaining between them. The CDR3 length is 12 residues. Per germline, CDR1 MNHEY and CDR2 SVGAGI. In DNA form, the CDR3 reads TGTGCCAGCGGGTTATCGGCCACTGAAGCTTTCTTT. It is translated as CASGLSATEAFF.

This clone appeared a few times. V and J are TRBV7-2 and TRBJ2-7, with a weak D call TRBD1 (5 bases). V dropped 1 base and J dropped 0 bases, with 10 bases sitting between them. In germline, CDR1 is SGHTA, CDR2 FQGNSA. The CDR3 runs 15 residues. This CDR3 reads CASSLGTLSSYEQYF. The CDR3, as DNA: TGTGCCAGCAGCTTAGGGACATTGAGCTCCTACGAGCAGTACTTC.

The gene calls are TRBV9 and TRBJ2-7; tentatively, D is TRBD2 (6 bases). With 2 bases removed from V and 5 bases from J, the gap between germline ends came to 17 bases. The CDR3 runs to 15 residues. Germline V CDR1 and CDR2: SGDLS, YYNGEE. This CDR3 reads CASSVAGRVSDEQYF. As DNA, the CDR3 is TGTGCCAGCAGCGTTGCGGGGAGAGTTTCAGACGAGCAGTACTTC.

By share, this clone ranks as large. This chain joins TRBV7-2 and TRBJ2-1; D remains unclear. The length of the CDR3 is 13 residues. The germline gives CDR1 SGHTA, CDR2 FQGNSA. Trimming cost V 1 base and J 9 bases, with 10 bases left between them. CDR3 protein: CASSLDGASEQFF. The CDR3 DNA reads as TGTGCCAGCAGCTTAGACGGTGCCAGTGAGCAGTTCTTC.

The gene calls are TRBV7-2 and TRBJ2-5; TRBD1 matches at 11 bases. V shed 2 bases and J 4 bases; nucleotides not matched to a gene: 3. Germline V gives CDR1 SGHTA, CDR2 FQGNSA. The length of the CDR3 is 15 residues. This CDR3 is CASSLRGQGAETQYF. The CDR3 DNA reads as TGTGCCAGCAGCTTACGAGGACAGGGGGCAGAGACCCAGTACTTC.

The chain uses TRBV6-1 and TRBJ1-5, with 8 nucleotides matching TRBD1. After removal of 10 bases from V and 2 bases from J, the junction contained 7 bases not matched to a gene. Germline V gene data show CDR1 as MNHNS and CDR2 as SASEGT. This CDR3 spans 14 amino acids. The CDR3 sequence: CATSGGVRNQPQHF. The CDR3 nucleotides are TGTGCCACATCAGGGGGCGTTCGCAATCAGCCCCAGCATTTT.

This clone was counted a few times. V gene TRBV19 combines with J gene TRBJ1-5, with D unresolved. There are 14 residues in the CDR3. Trimming left V 3 bases short and J 0 bases short, with 6 bases between. Germline CDR1 is LNHDA and CDR2 is SQIVND (reference sequence). This chain's CDR3 is CASSIGVSNQPQHF. DNA of the CDR3: TGTGCCAGTAGTATTGGGGTTAGCAATCAGCCCCAGCATTTT. The variable domain in full, with the rest retrieved from reference TRBV19 and TRBJ1-5, is DGGITQSPKYLFRKEGQNVTLSCEQNLNHDAMYWYRQDPGQGLRLIYYSQIVNDFQKGDIAEGYSVSREKKESFPLTVTSAQKNPTAFYLCASSIGVSNQPQHFGDGTRLSIL.

In this sample, this clone turned up a few times. This chain joins TRBV25-1 and TRBJ2-3; TRBD2 agrees at 7 bases. Germline V gene lookup returns CDR1 MGHDK and CDR2 SYGVNS. V dropped 1 base and J dropped 0; count of bases not matched to a gene: 1. The CDR3 is made up of 15 amino acids. The CDR3 is CASSEWGGSTDTQYF. The CDR3 DNA is TGTGCCAGCAGTGAATGGGGGGGAAGCACAGATACGCAGTATTTT. The complete variable domain, with remaining parts taken from reference TRBV25-1 and TRBJ2-3, reads EADIYQTPRYLVIGTGKKITLECSQTMGHDKMYWYQQDPGMELHLIHYSYGVNSTEKGDLSSESTVSRIRTEHFPLTLESARPSHTSQYLCASSEWGGSTDTQYFGPGTRLTVL.

This clone appeared once. V is TRBV28 and J is TRBJ2-7, with D uncertain. V was cut by 5 bases and J by 4 bases, with 18 bases left in between. CDR1 is MDHEN and CDR2 is SYDVKM in the germline V gene. The CDR3 totals 15 residues. The CDR3 sequence: CASSPALLPPYEQYF. The DNA of the CDR3 is TGTGCCAGCAGTCCCGCACTCCTACCCCCGTACGAGCAGTACTTC.

The chain employs TRBV18 and TRBJ2-1, with D tentatively TRBD2 (6 bases). Germline CDR1 and CDR2: KGHSH and LQKENI. V gave up 3 bases and J gave up 8 bases, with 14 bases separating them. This CDR3 comprises 14 residues. The CDR3 DNA follows: TGTGCCAGCTCACCGTCGACTAGTCTGGATGAGCAGTTCTTC. This translates into CASSPSTSLDEQFF.

J is TRBJ2-7 and V is TRBV7-9; no firm D call. This CDR3 has 12 amino acids. Germline V gene lookup returns CDR1 SEHNR and CDR2 FQNEAQ (reference sequence). V gave up 1 base and J gave up 2 bases, with 3 bases separating them. The CDR3 DNA is TGTGCCAGCAGCTTAGGAACCTACGAGCAGTACTTC. This codes for CASSLGTYEQYF.

V usage is TRBV6-1 and J usage is TRBJ2-7; TRBD2 matches at 8 bases. The CDR3 contains 12 residues. V lost 6 bases, J lost 6 bases, and 4 bases stayed unmatched. Germline V gene data show CDR1 as MNHNS and CDR2 as SASEGT. The CDR3 nucleotides read TGTGCCAGCAGCCCGGGGGGGGGCGAGCAGTACTTC. This gives the protein CASSPGGGEQYF.

V is TRBV4-2 and J is TRBJ2-1, with 7 bases matching TRBD2. The CDR3 totals 17 residues. Germline CDR1 and CDR2: LGHNA and YNFKEQ. The V segment lost 0 bases and the J segment 8 bases; nucleotides outside the gene matches: 13. CDR3 DNA: TGTGCCAGCAGCCAAGAGGCCAGCGGGACTCCCCTGGATGAGCAGTTCTTC. This gives the protein CASSQEASGTPLDEQFF.

This chain's CDR3 is CASSLGDSGRGGYTF. The CDR3 bases are TGTGCCAGCAGCCTAGGGGACAGCGGGAGGGGTGGCTACACCTTC. The J gene is TRBJ1-2, the V gene TRBV5-4; 7 positions agree with TRBD1. Germline trimming cut 4 bases from V and 7 bases from J; bases unmatched to any gene: 13. Germline CDR1 reads SGHNT; CDR2 reads YYREEE (reference sequence). The CDR3 runs to 15 residues.

This chain joins TRBV7-9 and TRBJ2-7; D call uncertain. Germline lookup yields CDR1 SEHNR and CDR2 FQNEAQ (reference sequence). The CDR3 extends over 15 amino acids. Trimming left V 5 bases short and J 6 bases short, with 20 bases between. The CDR3 loop is CASSPPLEPEREQYF. The CDR3 region has the DNA TGTGCCAGCAGCCCACCGCTAGAACCCGAGCGCGAGCAGTACTTC.

J is TRBJ2-3 and V is TRBV9; no clear D gene. Germline V gene data show CDR1 as SGDLS and CDR2 as YYNGEE. Trimming took 1 base from V and 1 from J, leaving 10 bases between them. The CDR3 is 15 amino acids. CDR3 DNA sequence: TGTGCCAGCAGCGTACAGGAATCGCGCACAGATACGCAGTATTTT. Residues: CASSVQESRTDTQYF.

This clone qualifies as medium-sized. The chain is built from TRBV7-6 and TRBJ2-5, with TRBD2 identical over 13 bases. CDR1 is SGHVS and CDR2 is FNYEAQ in the germline V gene. With V trimmed by 4 bases and J by 4 bases, 12 bases remained unmatched. The CDR3 has 18 residues. DNA for the CDR3: TGTGCCAGCAGCTACTTACCGGGGGGACTAGCGGGGTCAGAGACCCAGTACTTC. It translates to CASSYLPGGLAGSETQYF.

This chain uses TRBV29-1 with TRBJ1-2; the D is unclear. The CDR3 loop spans 11 amino acids. Germline assignment: CDR1 SQVTM and CDR2 ANQGSEA. V was cut by 1 base and J by 4 bases, with 4 bases left in between. CDR3 in amino acids: CSVEALYGYTF. CDR3 bases: TGCAGCGTTGAAGCTCTCTATGGCTACACCTTC.